Presented here are 23 T cell receptor delta chains from one specimen sequenced in a study of gamma-delta chains in newborns, infants, children. TCRdb re-called the reads via CATT. The table records roughly 9,900 delta-chain clones, about 9.4% of them present only once. Sequencing input: blood. The origin of the receptors is a child who was a newborn, infant or young child, either healthy, febrile or measles-vaccinated (not recorded which).

The chain links TRDV1 to TRDJ1; a weak D match, TRDD3 (7 bases). The CDR3 is 20 residues long. Between the trimmed V and J ends, which lost 1 base and 0 bases, there was a span of 24 bases. CDR1 TSWWSYY and CDR2 QGS come from the germline V gene. The CDR3 sequence is CALGERPSPYWGFYTDKLIF. The CDR3 DNA reads TGTGCTCTTGGGGAACGACCTTCCCCCTACTGGGGTTTCTACACCGATAAACTCATCTTT.

The rearrangement links TRDV2 to TRDJ3; D may correspond to TRDD2 or TRDD3 (8 bases each). This CDR3 comprises 21 residues. Germline loops: CDR1 GEAIGNYY, CDR2 EKD. Trimming removed 0 bases at V and 0 bases at J, with 20 bases between. The CDR3 DNA reads as TGTGCCTGTGACACCGCTTCCTACGGGGGGGATAGCTCCTGGGACACCCGACAGATGTTTTTC. Its protein product is CACDTASYGGDSSWDTRQMFF.

Judged by abundance, this clone is medium-sized. The chain carries TRDV2 and TRDJ1, with TRDD3 matching over 11 bases. V shed 3 bases, J shed 0 bases, and the junction held 8 bases outside the gene matches. Per germline, CDR1 GEAIGNYY and CDR2 EKD. CDR3 length: 17 amino acids. CDR3 loop: CACDPLGDIPYTDKLIF. The CDR3 DNA is TGTGCCTGTGACCCACTGGGGGATATACCCTACACCGATAAACTCATCTTT.

This clone was observed a handful of times. V and J are TRDV2 and TRDJ3, with 7 bases that match TRDD3. The V gene's germline CDR1 is GEAIGNYY and CDR2 EKD. V lost 3 bases to trimming and J lost 0 bases; unmatched junction nucleotides: 10. The CDR3 contains 19 residues. CDR3 residues: CACDGGDLSSSWDTRQMFF. CDR3 bases: TGTGCCTGTGACGGGGGGGATTTGTCGAGCTCCTGGGACACCCGACAGATGTTTTTC.

This clone showed up just a few times. At residue 9, the TCRdb protein departs from the DNA translation, so the protein shown here was derived from the DNA itself. The chain carries TRDV2 and TRDJ3, with 7 bases identical to TRDD3. The CDR3 is 19 amino acids. V shed 3 bases and J 0 bases; nucleotides not matched to a gene: 10. Germline V lookup: CDR1 GEAIGNYY, CDR2 EKD. CDR3: CACDAVLGNSSWDTRQMFF. DNA of the CDR3: TGTGCCTGTGACGCCGTACTGGGGAATAGCTCCTGGGACACCCGACAGATGTTTTTC.

This clone was recorded a few times. The junction shows a germline mismatch at one end, possibly a read error. Different DNA sequences within this sample yield the same CDR3. The rearrangement links TRDV2 to TRDJ3, with 12 positions matching TRDD3. Germline V gene lookup returns CDR1 GEAIGNYY and CDR2 EKD. The CDR3 contains 19 residues. The CDR3 spells CACDLLGDTHSWDTRQMFF. In DNA, the CDR3 is TGCGCCTGTGACTTACTGGGGGATACCCATTCCTGGGACACCCGACAGATGTTTTTC.

This clone was counted a few times. This sample also contains other DNA sequences that code for the same CDR3. The rearrangement links TRDV2 to TRDJ3; 12 bases fit TRDD3. The trim removed 0 bases at V and 0 bases at J, leaving 8 bases unmatched. CDR1 GEAIGNYY and CDR2 EKD come from the germline V gene. The length of the CDR3 is 21 residues. CDR3 in amino acids: CACDTLLGDTPSSWDTRQMFF. In DNA, the CDR3 is TGTGCCTGTGACACCTTACTGGGGGATACTCCGAGCTCCTGGGACACCCGACAGATGTTTTTC.

As for this clone: It differs at one base from a far larger clone, so likely a read error. The sample holds other DNA sequences that translate to the same CDR3. The chain has TRDV2 and TRDJ2; TRDD3 agrees at 7 bases. CDR1 and CDR2 (germline): GEAIGNYY, EKD. The CDR3 totals 13 residues. As DNA, the CDR3 is TGTGCCTGTGACACCTGGGGGACAGCGCAACTCTTCTTT. The encoded protein is CACDTWGTAQLFF.

In nucleotides, the CDR3 is TGTGCTCTTGGGGGCCTACACCGACCTTCCGCTAGAGATTTTCGACGACATACCGATAAACTCATCTTT. Residues: CALGGLHRPSARDFRRHTDKLIF. The chain uses TRDV1 and TRDJ1; D is perhaps TRDD2 (6 bases). Trimming left V 4 bases short and J 2 bases short, with 38 bases between. Germline V gene data show CDR1 as TSWWSYY and CDR2 as QGS. The length of the CDR3 is 23 residues.

This clone was detected a few times. The chain is built from TRDV2 and TRDJ1; 8 nucleotides align to TRDD3. Trimming at V came to 1 base and at J to 10 bases, leaving 13 bases not matched to a gene. There are 15 residues in the CDR3. Germline V gives CDR1 GEAIGNYY, CDR2 EKD. In DNA form, the CDR3 reads TGTGCCTGTGACACTTTACTGGGGGGCCAGAAAGGACTCATCTTT. Translating gives CACDTLLGGQKGLIF.

This clone has only a few counts. CDR3 nucleotides: TGTGCCTGTGACACCTTACTGGGGGAGCGAAGCTCCTGGGACACCCGACAGATGTTTTTC. Translated, it gives CACDTLLGERSSWDTRQMFF. V usage is TRDV2 and J usage is TRDJ3; 9 bases are shared with TRDD3. The CDR3 has 20 residues. Germline V CDR1 and CDR2: GEAIGNYY, EKD. Trimming took 0 bases from V and 0 from J; bases not matched to a gene: 8.

V usage is TRDV2 and J usage is TRDJ1, with 12 bases lining up with TRDD3. CDR1 is GEAIGNYY and CDR2 is EKD in the germline V gene. V trimming: 0 bases; J trimming: 2 bases; junction bases outside the gene matches: 9. The CDR3 loop spans 18 amino acids. The CDR3 sequence: CACDTDTGGYQGTDKLIF. The CDR3 nucleotides are TGTGCCTGTGACACCGACACTGGGGGATACCAGGGGACCGATAAACTCATCTTT.

The sample holds a few counts of this clone. A read error may produce the germline difference seen at one junction end. The chain is built from TRDV2 and TRDJ1; 10 nucleotides line up with TRDD3. Germline V gene sequence: CDR1 GEAIGNYY, CDR2 EKD. There are 19 residues in the CDR3. The CDR3 loop is CACDTVNTGGFLYTDKPIF. In nucleotides, the CDR3 is TGTGCCTGTGACACCGTTAATACTGGGGGATTCTTGTACACCGATAAACCCATCTTT.

This clone has more than one count but fewer than ten. J is TRDJ3 and V is TRDV2, with no clear D. V was cut by 0 bases and J by 0 bases, with 8 bases left in between. Germline loops: CDR1 GEAIGNYY, CDR2 EKD. The CDR3 length is 17 residues. CDR3 region: CACDTFTRSWDTRQMFF. CDR3 nucleotides: TGTGCCTGTGACACCTTTACTCGCTCCTGGGACACCCGACAGATGTTTTTC.

This CDR3 reads CACDTVLGDTSSSWDTRQMFF. DNA of the CDR3: TGTGCCTGTGACACGGTACTGGGGGATACCTCAAGCTCCTGGGACACCCGACAGATGTTTTTC. The J gene is TRDJ3, the V gene TRDV2, with 12 positions matching TRDD3. Germline CDR1 and CDR2: GEAIGNYY and EKD. There are 21 residues in the CDR3. V gave up 1 base and J gave up 0 bases; unmatched junction bases: 9.

The sample holds a few counts of this clone. The gene calls are TRDV2 and TRDJ3; 11 nucleotides align to TRDD3. V was clipped by 0 bases and J by 2 bases; unmatched bases: 5. Germline CDR1 GEAIGNYY, CDR2 EKD. This CDR3 is built from 19 residues. The DNA for the CDR3 is TGTGCCTGTGACACCCTGGGGGATACCACCCCCTGGGACACCCGACAGATGTTTTTC. Translated: CACDTLGDTTPWDTRQMFF.

The rearrangement uses TRDV2 and TRDJ1, with D possibly TRDD3 on 5 matching bases. Between the trimmed V and J ends, which lost 2 bases and 9 bases, there was a span of 24 bases. The CDR3 consists of 16 residues. Per germline, CDR1 GEAIGNYY and CDR2 EKD. The CDR3 spells CACDSLFRGSPGELIF. CDR3 DNA sequence: TGTGCCTGTGACAGCTTATTCCGGGGGTCCCCCGGTGAACTCATCTTT.

V and J are TRDV1 and TRDJ1; 13 positions match TRDD3. This CDR3 is built from 18 residues. Germline trimming cut 2 bases from V and 4 bases from J; bases unmatched to any gene: 10. Germline V gene data show CDR1 as TSWWSYY and CDR2 as QGS. The CDR3 DNA sequence: TGTGCTCTTGGGGAAGGGGGGTTAAACTGGGGGATACGCGATAAACTCATCTTT. Amino acids: CALGEGGLNWGIRDKLIF.

There are a few counts of this clone. The protein TCRdb lists belongs to a much larger clone and differs from this DNA's translation at residue 11, which points to a read error; the protein shown is made from the DNA. J is TRDJ3 and V is TRDV2, with 10 bases lining up with TRDD3. Germline-derived CDR1 and CDR2 are GEAIGNYY and EKD. J was trimmed by 2 bases and V by 1 base; bases with no gene match: 7. The CDR3 length is 19 residues. The CDR3 sequence is CACDTGGYAKPWDTRQMFF. The CDR3 region has the DNA TGTGCCTGTGACACAGGGGGATACGCTAAACCCTGGGACACCCGACAGATGTTTTTC.

As regards this clone: Other DNA sequences in this sample translate to the same CDR3. The rearrangement joins TRDV2 to TRDJ3, with TRDD3 matching 9 bases. Germline V gene data show CDR1 as GEAIGNYY and CDR2 as EKD. The CDR3 runs to 17 residues. Trimming removed 3 bases from V and 2 bases from J; junction bases left unmatched: 4. Here the CDR3 reads CACDSTGGAWDTRQMFF. The CDR3 DNA follows: TGTGCCTGTGACTCTACTGGGGGAGCCTGGGACACCCGACAGATGTTTTTC.

With regard to this clone: A much larger clonotype is one base distant, so this may be a read error. The chain couples TRDV2 to TRDJ3, with D tentatively TRDD3 (6 bases). The germline CDR1 and CDR2 sequences are GEAIGNYY and EKD. The CDR3 spans 20 residues. V was cut by 0 bases and J by 7 bases, with 24 bases left in between. CDR3 amino acids: CACDTVGGTSGDCDTRQMFF. The CDR3 region has the DNA TGTGCCTGTGACACCGTAGGAGGGACTTCGGGGGACTGTGACACCCGACAGATGTTTTTC.

This clone was observed a handful of times. This likely reflects a read error, since a far larger clone is one base away. Different DNA sequences within this sample yield the same CDR3. V is TRDV2 and J is TRDJ3; 11 nucleotides agree with TRDD3. Per germline, CDR1 GEAIGNYY and CDR2 EKD. This CDR3 contains 19 residues. CDR3 sequence: CACDTVLGDSSWDTRQMFF. The CDR3 bases are TGTGCTTGTGACACCGTACTGGGGGATAGCTCCTGGGACACCCGACAGATGTTTTTC.

Concerning this clone itself: The same CDR3 can be traced to other DNA sequences in this sample. This chain connects TRDV2 to TRDJ3; 10 nucleotides align to TRDD3. V lost 1 base and J lost 2; bases outside the gene matches: 4. The germline CDR1 and CDR2 sequences are GEAIGNYY and EKD. This CDR3 has 18 amino acids. The CDR3 coding sequence is TGTGCCTGTGACACGGGGGGATACGCCACCTGGGACACCCGACAGATGTTTTTC. Protein sequence: CACDTGGYATWDTRQMFF.